One TCR beta chain is described in this entry. Its antigen remains undetermined. Base qualities were left out, and no much larger clone turns up one base away. TCRbeta CDR3 regions were amplified from genomic DNA by means of the immunoSEQ Assay, a bias-controlled multiplex PCR. The original methods were these. Within the assay, amplification of reference gene primers was used to estimate how many nucleated cells each sample contained. To quantify the absolute abundance of each unique TCRbeta CDR3 rearrangement, sequence reads were collapsed and filtered. For each sample, productive Simpson clonality was calculated as the square root of Simpson's diversity index over productive rearrangements. TCRdb obtained this table from immuneACCESS and retained in-frame rearrangements with V and J assigned. These tables miss some clones; where compared with another copy, unresolved V genes account for less than half of the shortfall, and the remainder is unexplained. From that table come the V and J calls and clone size; the DNA was used to work out D and trimming. Present in this sample are around 60,000 clones, over 75% of which were seen just once. Of the sample, over 3.5% is held by the ten largest clones.

Each collaborating institution followed its own protocols to collect whole blood in K2EDTA tubes. For TCRbeta analysis, collaborators shipped samples in one of three forms: frozen whole blood, isolated PBMCs, or DNA extracted from either of those sample types. V loses 7 bases at its end and J loses 6 bases; junction bases beyond the gene matches: 2. The CDR3 has 12 amino acids, counting the end cysteine and phenylalanine. Only the CDR3 DNA is retained, 36 bases long and in frame from the first base. The germline V gene specifies SGHRS as CDR1 and YFSETQ as CDR2. The entry originates in a study of blood T cell repertoires in COVID-19 (dated by TCRdb to about 2020). Concerning the study at large: Samples from collaborators originated in the United States, Italy and Spain and spanned both the acute and convalescent phases of COVID-19. Nearly every sample came with metadata listing a de-identified subject ID, COVID-19 status, age in years and sex. HLA class I and class II types, where available, came from metadata supplied by the sample provider rather than from assay-based typing. A freely available public database, intended as a resource for researchers studying the immune response to SARS-CoV-2, is where the repertoires were released. The material from the prospective study consisted of cDNA or gDNA derived from T cells, B-cell-depleted T cells, or PBMCs. Samples were obtained from the ongoing ImmuneRACE study (first 160 participants) and from 1,254 subjects provided by 6 global collaborators. Deeply sampled blood TCRbeta repertoires from subjects exposed to, actively infected with, or recovered from COVID-19 were included in the dataset.

Broader findings and caveats from the paper: How much clinical and demographic metadata was included differed by source and by participant, and the metadata was provided uncurated.

The sequenced material came from peripheral blood. This receptor chain uses TRBV5-1 and TRBJ2-2; the central 8 bases match TRBD2. This clonotype was sampled from a man aged 50 or older with active COVID-19. Read as DNA, the sequence is TGCGCCAGCTCGGGGGGGTCCGGGGAGCTGTTTTTT. Translated, it reads CASSGGSGELFF.